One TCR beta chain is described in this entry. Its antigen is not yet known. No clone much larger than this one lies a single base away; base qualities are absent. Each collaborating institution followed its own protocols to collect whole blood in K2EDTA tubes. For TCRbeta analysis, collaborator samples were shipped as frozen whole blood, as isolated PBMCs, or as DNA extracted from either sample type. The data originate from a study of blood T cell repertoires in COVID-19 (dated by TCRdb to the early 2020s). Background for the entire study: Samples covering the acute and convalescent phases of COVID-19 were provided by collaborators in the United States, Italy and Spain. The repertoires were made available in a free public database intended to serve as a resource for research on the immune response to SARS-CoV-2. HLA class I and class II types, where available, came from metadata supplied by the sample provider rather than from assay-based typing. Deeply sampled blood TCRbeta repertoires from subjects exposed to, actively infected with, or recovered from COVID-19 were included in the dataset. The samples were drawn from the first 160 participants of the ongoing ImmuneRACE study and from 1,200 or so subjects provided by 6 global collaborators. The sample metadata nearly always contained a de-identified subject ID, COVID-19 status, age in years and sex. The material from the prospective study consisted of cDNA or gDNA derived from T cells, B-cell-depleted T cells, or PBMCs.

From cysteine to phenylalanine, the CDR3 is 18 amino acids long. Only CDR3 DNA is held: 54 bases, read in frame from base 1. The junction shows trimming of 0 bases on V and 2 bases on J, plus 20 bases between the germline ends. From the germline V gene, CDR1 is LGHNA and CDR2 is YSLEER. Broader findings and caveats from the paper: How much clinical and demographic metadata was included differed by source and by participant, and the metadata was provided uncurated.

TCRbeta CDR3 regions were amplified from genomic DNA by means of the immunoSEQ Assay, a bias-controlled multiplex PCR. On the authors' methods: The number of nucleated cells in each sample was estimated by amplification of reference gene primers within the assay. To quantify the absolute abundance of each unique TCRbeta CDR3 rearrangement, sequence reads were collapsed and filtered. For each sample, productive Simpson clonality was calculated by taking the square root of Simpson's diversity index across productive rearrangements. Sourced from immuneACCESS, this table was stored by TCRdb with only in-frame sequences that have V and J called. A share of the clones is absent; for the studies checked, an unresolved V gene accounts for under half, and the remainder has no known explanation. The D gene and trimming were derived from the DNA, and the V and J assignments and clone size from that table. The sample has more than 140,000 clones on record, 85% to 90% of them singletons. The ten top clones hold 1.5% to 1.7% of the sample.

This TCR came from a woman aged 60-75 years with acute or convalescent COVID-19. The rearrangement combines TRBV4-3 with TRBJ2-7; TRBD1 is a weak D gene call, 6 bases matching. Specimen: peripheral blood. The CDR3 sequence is CASSQDRPGSRGTYEQYF. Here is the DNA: TGCGCCAGCAGCCAAGATCGCCCTGGCTCCAGGGGAACCTACGAGCAGTACTTC.